Below, 25 T cell receptor beta chains from the same sample are listed, as sequenced in a study of blood T cell repertoires in COVID-19. Using immunoSEQ multiplex PCR, the repertoire was profiled, and TCRdb retains in-frame clones only, with some absent. The table includes about 160,000 clones, about nine tenths detected once. What was sequenced was peripheral blood. The receptors stem from a young man with acute or convalescent COVID-19.

V gene TRBV30 combines with J gene TRBJ2-7; D possibly corresponds to TRBD2 (5 bases). The germline V and J ends were trimmed by 1 base and 7 bases, with 20 bases remaining between them. The germline V gene has CDR1 GTSNPN and CDR2 SVGIG (reference sequence). CDR3 length equals 15 residues. The CDR3 DNA follows: TGTGCCTGGAGTGAAAGCAGGAGGTCCCTGGAAGAGCAGTACTTC. Protein: CAWSESRRSLEEQYF.

The table lists this clone with a count of one. The chain employs TRBV5-8 and TRBJ2-3; possible D gene TRBD2, 5 bases. The CDR3 has 13 amino acids. Germline lookup yields CDR1 SGHTS and CDR2 YDEGEE. Trimming took 4 bases from V and 9 from J, leaving 15 bases between them. DNA for the CDR3: TGTGCCAGCAGCACGGGGAGACGGAGAACGCAGTATTTT. Its protein product is CASSTGRRRTQYF.

This clone was detected once. The chain uses TRBV19 and TRBJ2-1; D is ambiguous. This CDR3 has 11 residues. CDR1 and CDR2 from the germline V gene are LNHDA and SQIVND (reference sequence). Trimming removed 3 bases at V and 8 bases at J, with 5 bases between. The CDR3 coding sequence is TGTGCCAGTAGTATTGAGTATGAGCAGTTCTTC. It codes for CASSIEYEQFF.

In DNA, the CDR3 is TGTGCCAGTAGAGGGAGGGACCAGCCCCAGCATTTT. Protein sequence: CASRGRDQPQHF. The chain joins TRBV19 to TRBJ1-5; weak D call: TRBD1 (5 bases). The CDR3 consists of 12 residues. Germline V lookup: CDR1 LNHDA, CDR2 SQIVND (reference sequence). Trimming took off 6 bases at V and 7 bases at J, with 10 bases between the two ends.

The rearrangement links TRBV24-1 to TRBJ1-3, with 8 bases fitting TRBD1. The CDR3 consists of 16 residues. CDR1 is KGHDR, CDR2 SFDVKD, per germline. J lost 0 bases, V lost 6 bases, and 6 bases had no gene match. The CDR3 DNA is TGTGCCACCAGTAGGGGACAGGTCCTCTCTGGAAACACCATATATTTT. Amino acid sequence: CATSRGQVLSGNTIYF.

The chain links TRBV3-1 (or the pseudogene TRBV3-2) to TRBJ2-7; 13 bases align to TRBD2. The CDR3 length is 17 residues. The germline gives CDR1 LGHDT, CDR2 YNNKEL (reference sequence). The junction had 6 bases not matched to a gene; V was cut back by 4 bases and J by 0 bases. The CDR3 sequence: CASSPGTSGVSSYEQYF. The CDR3 bases are TGTGCCAGCAGCCCGGGGACTAGCGGGGTAAGCTCCTACGAGCAGTACTTC.

This clone was seen a single time. The V and J genes are TRBV18 and TRBJ2-1, with D possibly matching TRBD2 (6 bases). CDR3 length: 17 amino acids. Germline lookup yields CDR1 KGHSH and CDR2 LQKENI. Deletions cut 0 bases from V and 0 bases from J, with 12 bases between. CDR3 in amino acids: CASSPPGGGRSYNEQFF. DNA for the CDR3: TGTGCCAGCTCACCACCGGGCGGAGGGCGCTCCTACAATGAGCAGTTCTTC. The full variable domain, with the rest looked up from reference TRBV18 and TRBJ2-1, is NAGVMQNPRHLVRRRGQEARLRCSPMKGHSHVYWYRQLPEEGLKFMVYLQKENIIDESGMPKERFSAEFPKEGPSILRIQQVVRGDSAAYFCASSPPGGGRSYNEQFFGPGTRLTVL.

The genes are TRBV30 and TRBJ1-1; TRBD1 matches at 7 bases. The CDR3 runs to 14 residues. CDR1 and CDR2 from the germline V gene are GTSNPN and SVGIG (reference sequence). V lost 4 bases to trimming and J lost 1 base; unmatched junction nucleotides: 6. CDR3 protein: CAWKLGTANTEAFF. DNA of the CDR3: TGTGCCTGGAAGCTCGGGACAGCGAACACTGAAGCTTTCTTT.

The J gene is TRBJ1-4, the V gene TRBV18; D is undetermined. Germline V gene sequence: CDR1 KGHSH, CDR2 LQKENI. The CDR3 extends over 15 amino acids. V shed 3 bases and J shed 0 bases, with 8 bases lying between them. CDR3 DNA sequence: TGTGCCAGCTCACCCCCAGTTGCAACTAATGAAAAACTGTTTTTT. Translated, it gives CASSPPVATNEKLFF.

The chain carries TRBV15 and TRBJ1-4; the match to TRBD1 covers 11 bases. Germline CDR1 reads LNHNV; CDR2 reads YYDKDF (reference sequence). V was pared by 8 bases and J by 7 bases, with 9 bases of the junction left unmatched. The CDR3 length is 15 residues. CDR3 nucleotide sequence: TGTGCCACCGGGACAGGGGGTTATATAGGTGAAAAACTGTTTTTT. Amino acids: CATGTGGYIGEKLFF.

The rearrangement links TRBV5-6 to TRBJ1-6; weak D call: TRBD1 (5 bases). Germline V lookup: CDR1 SGHDT, CDR2 YYEEEE. V was pared by 1 base and J by 7 bases, with 18 bases between. This CDR3 has 17 amino acids. This CDR3 reads CASSLFPGRVINSPLHF. CDR3 in DNA: TGTGCCAGCAGCTTGTTCCCAGGGCGAGTCATCAATTCACCCCTCCACTTT.

The chain couples TRBV20-1 to TRBJ2-1; tentatively, D is TRBD2 (5 bases). Trimming pared 3 bases from V and 0 bases from J, leaving 6 bases between. The germline CDR1 and CDR2 sequences are DFQATT and SNEGSKA (reference sequence). The CDR3 is made up of 13 amino acids. CDR3 DNA sequence: TGCAGTGCTAGTGGGAGCTCCTACAATGAGCAGTTCTTC. This codes for CSASGSSYNEQFF.

The chain links TRBV30 to TRBJ2-7; 12 nucleotides agree with TRBD1. The V gene's germline CDR1 is GTSNPN and CDR2 SVGIG (reference sequence). This CDR3 region has 14 residues. The DNA for the CDR3 is TGTAGCTGGAGCGCCGGGACAGGGGGCAGCGAGCAGTACTTC. Encoded protein: CSWSAGTGGSEQYF.

The chain couples TRBV28 to TRBJ2-5, with 7 bases identical to TRBD1. Germline assignment: CDR1 MDHEN and CDR2 SYDVKM. This CDR3 has 14 residues. With V trimmed by 6 bases and J by 2 bases, 6 bases remained unmatched. The CDR3 sequence is CASSSGTAQETQYF. The DNA of the CDR3 is TGTGCCAGCAGCTCCGGGACAGCTCAAGAGACCCAGTACTTC.

The sample holds a few counts of this clone. The rearrangement links TRBV27 to TRBJ2-7; 13 positions agree with TRBD2. V lost 2 bases and J lost 1; bases outside the gene matches: 17. The V gene's germline CDR1 is MNHEY and CDR2 SMNVEV (reference sequence). This CDR3 is built from 21 residues. The CDR3: CASSLGGIGRLAGGFSYEQYF. CDR3 coding DNA: TGTGCCAGCAGTTTAGGCGGAATTGGTCGACTAGCGGGGGGATTTTCCTACGAGCAGTACTTC.

The chain is built from TRBV30 and TRBJ1-5, with no clear D. This CDR3 has 13 residues. Germline V CDR1 and CDR2: GTSNPN, SVGIG (reference sequence). CDR3 in amino acids: CALQEKGNQPQHF. The CDR3 coding sequence is TGTGCTCTTCAGGAAAAGGGCAATCAGCCCCAGCATTTT. The full variable domain, with the rest looked up from reference TRBV30 and TRBJ1-5, is SQTIHQWPATLVQPVGSPLSLECTVEGTSNPNLYWYRQAAGRGLQLLFYSVGIGQISSEVPQNLSASRPQDRQFILSSKKLLLSDSGFYLCALQEKGNQPQHFGDGTRLSIL.

The chain joins TRBV18 to TRBJ1-2, with D possibly matching TRBD1 (6 bases). Trimming took 0 bases from V and 4 from J, leaving 9 bases between them. The CDR3 is 14 amino acids. Germline assignment: CDR1 KGHSH and CDR2 LQKENI. In DNA form, the CDR3 reads TGTGCCAGCTCACCACCCTCAGGGGCCTATGGCTACACCTTC. As protein: CASSPPSGAYGYTF.

The V and J genes are TRBV7-8 and TRBJ1-1; perhaps TRBD1 as D (5 bases). The CDR3 loop spans 12 amino acids. Trimming removed 4 bases at V and 4 bases at J, with 7 bases between. CDR1 is SGHVS and CDR2 is FQNEAQ in the germline V gene. CDR3 protein: CASSSTATEAFF. The CDR3 bases are TGTGCCAGCAGCTCGACAGCCACTGAAGCTTTCTTT.

The chain uses TRBV19 and TRBJ2-7, with 10 bases identical to TRBD1. Germline CDR1 reads LNHDA; CDR2 reads SQIVND (reference sequence). The CDR3 is made up of 16 amino acids. The V and J ends lost 3 bases and 2 bases, in that order; junction bases with no gene match: 7. The CDR3 sequence: CASSIGDRGPAYEQYF. CDR3 nucleotide sequence: TGTGCCAGTAGTATTGGTGACAGGGGGCCGGCCTACGAGCAGTACTTC.

The V call is TRBV6-1, the J call TRBJ1-6; no firm D call. Trimming removed 2 bases at V and 2 bases at J, with 7 bases between. CDR1 is MNHNS and CDR2 is SASEGT in the germline V gene. This CDR3 has 15 residues. CDR3 nucleotide sequence: TGTGCCAGCAGTGAAAGTACGGCCTATAATTCACCCCTCCACTTT. Translation gives CASSESTAYNSPLHF.

The J gene is TRBJ1-2, the V gene TRBV12-3 or TRBV12-4; D not resolved. This CDR3 contains 12 residues. Trimming pared 3 bases from V and 5 bases from J, leaving 7 bases between. The CDR3 region is CASSFLTYGYTF. CDR3 nucleotide sequence: TGTGCCAGCAGTTTCCTCACTTATGGCTACACCTTC.

This clone showed up just a few times. V and J are TRBV5-1 and TRBJ2-7; D is perhaps TRBD2 (5 bases). V lost 7 bases and J 5 bases, leaving 28 bases between the germline ends. CDR1 SGHRS and CDR2 YFSETQ come from the germline V gene. This CDR3 has 17 residues. The CDR3 DNA reads as TGCGCCAGCTCGTATCCACGGGGAAAGGCCGAAATAGACGAGCAGTACTTC. Encoded protein: CASSYPRGKAEIDEQYF.

This chain uses TRBV19 with TRBJ2-3; weak D call: TRBD2 (6 bases). The germline V and J ends were trimmed by 6 bases and 6 bases, with 19 bases remaining between them. This CDR3 has 15 amino acids. Germline CDR1 is LNHDA and CDR2 is SQIVND (reference sequence). The CDR3 DNA follows: TGTGCCAGTAGGAACCCGGAATGGGACTTGGATACGCAGTATTTT. This codes for CASRNPEWDLDTQYF.

CDR3 sequence: CASSQGTHVPEAFF. As DNA, the CDR3 is TGCGCCAGCAGCCAGGGGACTCATGTTCCTGAAGCTTTCTTT. The chain carries TRBV4-1 and TRBJ1-1, with D perhaps matching TRBD1 (5 bases). Trimming pared 3 bases from V and 6 bases from J, leaving 14 bases between. The CDR3 consists of 14 residues. CDR1 MGHRA and CDR2 YSYEKL come from the germline V gene.

The genes are TRBV4-2 and TRBJ1-5; D call uncertain. The V gene's germline CDR1 is LGHNA and CDR2 YNFKEQ. Between the trimmed V and J ends, which lost 0 bases and 2 bases, there was a span of 11 bases. The CDR3 sequence is 16 residues long. The CDR3: CASSQDDGVGNQPQHF. CDR3 DNA sequence: TGTGCCAGCAGCCAAGACGACGGGGTGGGCAATCAGCCCCAGCATTTT.